The 27 T cell receptor beta chains reported below all come from one sample, sequenced in a study of CD8 T cells in ankylosing spondylitis. Overall study results and limits: Seven to nine highly homologous variants formed a TCR beta motif that appeared characteristic of ankylosing spondylitis blood.

No antigen is known for these receptors. TCRdb called the 5' RACE reads again in MiXCR, with one record for every CDR3 protein. The sample yields a few hundred thousand distinct CDR3 sequences, 17% seen once. The sequenced material came from blood, either unsorted or a sorted T cell fraction (not recorded which). These TCRs come from a male donor with ankylosing spondylitis.

The chain uses TRBV6-2 or TRBV6-3 and TRBJ2-3, with 8 bases fitting TRBD2. This CDR3 contains 14 residues. The germline gives CDR1 MNHEY, CDR2 SVGEGT. Losses at the gene ends were 6 bases for V and 3 bases for J; bases not matched to a gene: 5. DNA for the CDR3: TGTGCCAGCAGACCGGGACTAGAGACAGATACGCAGTATTTT. Translated, it gives CASRPGLETDTQYF.

This clonotype turned up a few times. The chain joins TRBV6-2 or TRBV6-3 to TRBJ2-3, with D possibly matching TRBD2 (5 bases). The CDR3 sequence is 14 residues long. The V and J ends lost 6 bases and 2 bases respectively, with 12 bases between them. Germline V gives CDR1 MNHEY, CDR2 SVGEGT. For the CDR3, the DNA is TGTGCCAGCAGCCGACTACCCAACACAGATACGCAGTATTTT. Its protein is CASSRLPNTDTQYF.

The CDR3 DNA is TGCGCCAGCAGCCGGACTAGCGGGAGGGCCCATACGCAGTATTTT. Translation: CASSRTSGRAHTQYF. This chain connects TRBV5-1 to TRBJ2-3, with TRBD2 matching 15 bases. Looked up from germline, CDR1 is SGHRS and CDR2 is YFSETQ. Trimming cost V 4 bases and J 7 bases; bases outside gene matches: 4. This CDR3 comprises 15 residues.

This chain links TRBV5-5 with TRBJ1-4; D not resolved. Trimming removed 0 bases at V and 2 bases at J, with 8 bases between. The CDR3 loop spans 15 amino acids. The germline CDR1 and CDR2 sequences are SGHKS and YYEKEE (reference sequence). The CDR3 sequence is CASSLDGYTNEKLFF. CDR3 nucleotides: TGTGCCAGCAGCTTGGATGGTTATACTAATGAAAAACTGTTTTTT.

In this sample, this clonotype turned up once. This sequence joins TRBV15 and TRBJ2-7, with TRBD2 as a possible D gene (5 bases). Trimming took 4 bases from V and 7 from J, leaving 17 bases between them. CDR3 length equals 14 residues. In germline, CDR1 is LNHNV, CDR2 YYDKDF (reference sequence). The CDR3 region has the DNA TGTGCCACCAGCACTAGCCTTCTTCGAGGAGAGCAGTACTTC. Translating it yields CATSTSLLRGEQYF.

The genes are TRBV20-1 and TRBJ2-1; D is possibly TRBD1 (5 bases). V lost 3 bases and J 9 bases, leaving 18 bases between the germline ends. CDR1 DFQATT and CDR2 SNEGSKA come from the germline V gene (reference sequence). The CDR3 is 14 residues long. The CDR3 sequence is CSASKGMKLGEQFF. CDR3 in DNA: TGCAGTGCTAGTAAGGGGATGAAGTTGGGTGAGCAGTTCTTC.

The genes are TRBV7-6 and TRBJ2-3; D tentatively fits TRBD1 or TRBD2 (5 bases each). The CDR3 extends over 17 amino acids. Germline CDR1 and CDR2: SGHVS and FNYEAQ. V was shortened by 0 bases and J by 1 base, with 14 bases between the two germline ends. The DNA for the CDR3 is TGTGCCAGCAGCTTAGCGCTCGGGGCACGCGGCACAGATACGCAGTATTTT. It encodes CASSLALGARGTDTQYF.

The sample holds a few counts of this clonotype. The chain joins TRBV20-1 to TRBJ1-5; D may be TRBD1 (6 bases). Between the trimmed V and J ends, which lost 7 bases and 4 bases, there was a span of 20 bases. CDR3 length: 15 amino acids. Germline loops: CDR1 DFQATT, CDR2 SNEGSKA (reference sequence). The CDR3 DNA reads TGCAGTGTAGAGGGCGGACAGCCTAATAATCAGCCCCAGCATTTT. Translation gives CSVEGGQPNNQPQHF.

This clonotype was seen more than once but under ten times. The genes are TRBV4-1 and TRBJ2-2; no definite D call. Germline V CDR1 and CDR2: MGHRA, YSYEKL. The CDR3 length is 14 residues. V lost 0 bases, J lost 6 bases, and 8 bases lay in between. The chain's CDR3 is CASSQEWVAGELFF. The CDR3 coding sequence is TGCGCCAGCAGCCAAGAGTGGGTCGCCGGGGAGCTGTTTTTT.

This sequence joins TRBV19 and TRBJ1-5; possibly TRBD1 for D (6 bases). This CDR3 is built from 14 residues. CDR1 LNHDA and CDR2 SQIVND come from the germline V gene (reference sequence). V lost 2 bases and J lost 9, with 14 bases in between. The CDR3 DNA is TGTGCCAGTAGTATAACACAGGGTACCCTGCCCCAGCATTTT. It translates to CASSITQGTLPQHF.

The chain is built from TRBV11-2 and TRBJ1-1; D call uncertain. Trimming took 5 bases from V and 11 from J, leaving 15 bases between them. The CDR3 consists of 12 residues. In germline, CDR1 is SGHAT, CDR2 FQNNGV. CDR3 protein: CASSPLDRFAFF. The DNA of the CDR3 is TGTGCCAGCAGCCCCCTGGATCGGTTCGCTTTCTTT.

The table lists this clonotype with a few counts. The chain has TRBV20-1 and TRBJ2-5, with 7 bases aligning to TRBD2. CDR1 DFQATT and CDR2 SNEGSKA come from the germline V gene (reference sequence). The J segment lost 5 bases and the V segment lost 6 bases, leaving 9 bases of the junction unmatched. This CDR3 has 13 residues. In DNA, the CDR3 is TGCAGTGCCGGCCGGCGGGGGAGGGAGACCCAGTACTTC. Amino acid sequence: CSAGRRGRETQYF.

This clonotype was seen a handful of times. The rearrangement joins TRBV2 to TRBJ2-2; D uncertain. Germline values: CDR1 SNHLY, CDR2 FYNNEI. V lost 7 bases to trimming and J lost 6 bases, with 12 bases between them. This CDR3 is built from 13 residues. CDR3 in amino acids: CASIRSEAGELFF. The CDR3 bases are TGTGCCAGCATACGAAGCGAGGCCGGGGAGCTGTTTTTT.

CDR3 loop: CASSPEGHYYGYTF. The CDR3, as DNA: TGCGCCAGCAGCCCCGAGGGTCATTACTATGGCTACACCTTC. The chain employs TRBV5-1 and TRBJ1-2; D gene ambiguous. V was cut by 4 bases and J by 3 bases, with 13 bases left in between. The CDR3 totals 14 residues. The germline gives CDR1 SGHRS, CDR2 YFSETQ.

The chain couples TRBV7-8 to TRBJ2-2; D gene unclear. CDR3 length: 14 amino acids. Germline V gives CDR1 SGHVS, CDR2 FQNEAQ. V lost 7 bases, J lost 8 bases, and 17 bases lay in between. The CDR3 coding sequence is TGTGCCAGCACCCAAAGGGCAATTGTTGGGGAGCTGTTTTTT. It specifies CASTQRAIVGELFF.

This clonotype was observed many times. The chain has TRBV5-1 and TRBJ2-7; 8 bases agree with TRBD1. Germline V lookup: CDR1 SGHRS, CDR2 YFSETQ. This CDR3 is 14 amino acids long. V lost 0 bases and J lost 4; bases outside the gene matches: 3. CDR3 sequence (DNA): TGCGCCAGCAGCTTGGCCAGGGGGCCATACGAGCAGTACTTC. Translated: CASSLARGPYEQYF.

The J gene is TRBJ2-3, the V gene TRBV6-1; D is uncertain. V lost 1 base and J 2 bases, leaving 13 bases between the germline ends. Germline assignment: CDR1 MNHNS and CDR2 SASEGT. There are 16 residues in the CDR3. CDR3 DNA: TGTGCCAGCAGTGAAGGGTGGGGATTTAACACAGATACGCAGTATTTT. Its translation: CASSEGWGFNTDTQYF.

Only a few counts were recorded for this clonotype. This rearrangement joins TRBV18 to TRBJ1-4, with 11 bases matching TRBD1. Germline loops: CDR1 KGHSH, CDR2 LQKENI. The CDR3 contains 15 residues. J gave up 7 bases and V 5 bases, and 6 bases lay outside the gene matches. This CDR3 reads CASSTPGTGGEKLFF. As DNA, the CDR3 is TGTGCCAGCTCAACCCCCGGGACAGGGGGTGAAAAACTGTTTTTT. Drawing the rest from reference TRBV18 and TRBJ1-4, the complete variable domain is NAGVMQNPRHLVRRRGQEARLRCSPMKGHSHVYWYRQLPEEGLKFMVYLQKENIIDESGMPKERFSAEFPKEGPSILRIQQVVRGDSAAYFCASSTPGTGGEKLFFGSGTQLSVL.

This clonotype was counted a few times. The gene calls are TRBV5-1 and TRBJ2-7; TRBD2 matches 11 bases. J gave up 2 bases and V 2 bases, and 9 bases lay outside the gene matches. Germline-derived CDR1 and CDR2 are SGHRS and YFSETQ. This CDR3 is 17 amino acids long. CDR3 sequence (DNA): TGCGCCAGCAGCTTAACAGGGACTAGCGGCATGACCTACGAGCAGTACTTC. It specifies CASSLTGTSGMTYEQYF.

The chain is built from TRBV9 and TRBJ2-5; 9 bases align to TRBD2. The CDR3 runs 17 residues. Trimming took 0 bases from V and 1 from J; bases not matched to a gene: 7. Germline V gene lookup returns CDR1 SGDLS and CDR2 YYNGEE. The CDR3 reads CASSVVGSGGPQETQYF. The CDR3 bases are TGTGCCAGCAGCGTAGTGGGTAGCGGGGGCCCCCAAGAGACCCAGTACTTC.

V is TRBV29-1 and J is TRBJ2-1, with a weak D call TRBD2 (6 bases). Deletions cut 6 bases from V and 5 bases from J, with 14 bases between. Germline CDR1 is SQVTM and CDR2 is ANQGSEA. CDR3 length: 13 residues. In DNA form, the CDR3 reads TGCAGCGTCCGGACGGCGGGACACAATGAGCAGTTCTTC. It yields the protein CSVRTAGHNEQFF.

This clonotype appeared many times. V and J are TRBV2 and TRBJ2-1; a possible D gene is TRBD1 (6 bases). V was pared by 3 bases and J by 7 bases, with 13 bases between. The germline V gene has CDR1 SNHLY and CDR2 FYNNEI. The CDR3 totals 14 residues. The CDR3 DNA reads TGTGCCAGCAGTGACCGGGGAAGGGGGAATGAGCAGTTCTTC. As protein: CASSDRGRGNEQFF. The full variable domain, rest sourced from reference TRBV2 and TRBJ2-1, is EPEVTQTPSHQVTQMGQEVILRCVPISNHLYFYWYRQILGQKVEFLVSFYNNEISEKSEIFDDQFSVERPDGSNFTLKIRSTKLEDSAMYFCASSDRGRGNEQFFGPGTRLTVL.

This chain connects TRBV5-1 to TRBJ2-3, with 9 bases matching TRBD1. The germline V gene has CDR1 SGHRS and CDR2 YFSETQ. CDR3 size: 15 residues. V lost 7 bases and J lost 0; bases outside the gene matches: 6. The CDR3 is CASARTGVSTDTQYF. In DNA form, the CDR3 reads TGCGCCAGCGCCAGGACAGGGGTTAGCACAGATACGCAGTATTTT.

The chain recombines TRBV12-3 or TRBV12-4 with TRBJ2-3; 9 positions agree with TRBD2. The junction had 6 bases not matched to a gene; V was cut back by 2 bases and J by 3 bases. The CDR3 contains 16 residues. The CDR3 DNA reads as TGTGCCAGCAGTTTATGGGGACTAGCTAAGACAGATACGCAGTATTTT. Translation: CASSLWGLAKTDTQYF.

The chain recombines TRBV7-3 with TRBJ2-1, with 10 bases that match TRBD2. This CDR3 is built from 15 residues. Germline V lookup: CDR1 SGHTA, CDR2 FQGTGA. Losses at the gene ends were 2 bases for V and 9 bases for J; bases not matched to a gene: 7. Written as DNA, the CDR3 is TGTGCCAGCAGCTTATCAAGCGGGGGGGTTGGTGAGCAGTTCTTC. Amino acids: CASSLSSGGVGEQFF.

This chain uses TRBV20-1 with TRBJ1-2; D remains unclear. Trimming shortened V by 6 bases and J by 3 bases, and 11 bases separated the two germline ends. CDR1 and CDR2 (germline): DFQATT, SNEGSKA (reference sequence). This CDR3 has 12 amino acids. CDR3 bases: TGCAGTGCGAGGCGAATTGACTATGGCTACACCTTC. It translates to CSARRIDYGYTF.

This clonotype was seen many times. The rearrangement uses TRBV3-1 and TRBJ2-7; 9 bases fit TRBD1. The V segment lost 4 bases and the J segment 7 bases; nucleotides outside the gene matches: 2. CDR1 is LGHDT and CDR2 is YNNKEL in the germline V gene (reference sequence). This CDR3 is built from 12 residues. CDR3 bases: TGTGCCAGCAGCCGGACAGGGGCGGAGCAGTACTTC. Translating it yields CASSRTGAEQYF.